The TCR beta chain under discussion was sequenced for a study of blood T cells in healthy people across ages. General study points: As naive T cell percentage varied, TCR beta diversity correlated strongly with it.

As to this clonotype: Its antigen is not known.

V lost 6 bases to trimming and J lost 12 bases, with 15 bases between them. CDR3 length equals 12 residues. Germline CDR1 is LGHDT and CDR2 is YNNKEL (reference sequence). A sample-barcoded 5' primer and a J-beta primer mix were used in a second PCR of about 7 to 12 cycles. TCRdb reprocessed the 5' RACE reads via MiXCR and lists one record per CDR3 protein. Of fewer than 1.5 million distinct CDR3 sequences detected, roughly 40% appear once; the ten largest clones hold 7% to 9.5%. The V gene is TRBV3-1, the J gene TRBJ2-1; D may match TRBD1 or TRBD2 (5 bases each). This TCR was sampled from a woman aged 18-29 years in good health. The sequencing sample was made of blood. Here the CDR3 reads CASSYSGTRQFF. CDR3 nucleotide sequence: TGTGCCAGCAGTTACTCCGGGACCCGGCAGTTCTTC.